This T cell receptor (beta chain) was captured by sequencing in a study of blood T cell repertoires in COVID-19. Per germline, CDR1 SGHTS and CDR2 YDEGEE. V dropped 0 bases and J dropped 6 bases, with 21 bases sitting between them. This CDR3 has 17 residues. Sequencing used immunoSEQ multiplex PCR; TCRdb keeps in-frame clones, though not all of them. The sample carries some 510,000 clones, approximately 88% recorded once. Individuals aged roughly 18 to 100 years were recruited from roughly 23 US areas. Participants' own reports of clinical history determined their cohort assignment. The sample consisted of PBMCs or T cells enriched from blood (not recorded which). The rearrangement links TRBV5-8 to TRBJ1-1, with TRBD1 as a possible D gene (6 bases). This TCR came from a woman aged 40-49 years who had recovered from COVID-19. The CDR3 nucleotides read TGTGCCAGCAGCTTGGTACGGGGCCGGGGGGGCTGGGCTGAAGCTTTCTTT. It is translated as CASSLVRGRGGWAEAFF.